This TCR beta chain was sequenced in a study of beta chain features in type 1 diabetes. Findings of the study overall: Patients' naive, central memory and regulatory TCRB repertoires appeared more alike than those of healthy donors. Researchers report that Type 1 diabetes patients had moderately but significantly shorter TCRB CDR3s across all four CD4+ subsets.

Trimming took 4 bases from V and 6 from J, leaving 15 bases between them. The germline V gene encodes CDR1 MGHRA and CDR2 YSYEKL. CDR3 length: 15 amino acids. The sequenced template was cDNA made from the entire isolated RNA. TCRdb keeps only in-frame clones here, not all; method: immunoSEQ multiplex PCR. The table shows roughly 150,000 clones, with approximately 10% occurring only once. In the case of this clone: As yet, its antigen is unknown.

The authors obtained over 98% purity in all sorted populations. This TCR derives from a man younger than 45 with type 1 diabetes. Sequencing was done on a sample of central memory CD4+ T cells from blood. The chain carries TRBV4-1 and TRBJ2-2; the D gene is possibly TRBD2 (6 bases). CDR3 in DNA: TGCGCCAGCAGCCTTCGGGAGAAAGGGGCCGGGGAGCTGTTTTTT. It encodes CASSLREKGAGELFF.